This entry concerns a single T cell receptor (beta chain). What it binds is unknown. PCR used 60 Vbeta primers and 13 Jbeta primers. Some clones are missing from TCRdb's copy, which holds only in-frame ones; the method was immunoSEQ multiplex PCR. The table includes roughly 130,000 clones, 81% detected once. This entry belongs to a study of cytomegalovirus exposure and HLA in healthy donors. Study-wide results and limits: Later work found most CMV-associated TCR beta chains apparently HLA-restricted. It was assumed in the presence/absence analyses that sequencing depth was roughly uniform across donors. Per a prior analysis, the majority of TCR beta V segments were productive roughly 90% or roughly 30% of the time.

J lost 11 bases, V lost 0 bases, and 7 bases had no gene match. The CDR3 totals 14 residues. Germline V lookup: CDR1 KGHSH, CDR2 LQKENI. Source material: PBMCs. The receptor was isolated from a woman in her forties in good health and CMV-seropositive. This chain links TRBV18 with TRBJ1-1, with 9 bases fitting TRBD1. CDR3 nucleotide sequence: TGTGCCAGCTCACCACCGTCACAGGGGGCTTCGGCTTTCTTT. Translation gives CASSPPSQGASAFF.